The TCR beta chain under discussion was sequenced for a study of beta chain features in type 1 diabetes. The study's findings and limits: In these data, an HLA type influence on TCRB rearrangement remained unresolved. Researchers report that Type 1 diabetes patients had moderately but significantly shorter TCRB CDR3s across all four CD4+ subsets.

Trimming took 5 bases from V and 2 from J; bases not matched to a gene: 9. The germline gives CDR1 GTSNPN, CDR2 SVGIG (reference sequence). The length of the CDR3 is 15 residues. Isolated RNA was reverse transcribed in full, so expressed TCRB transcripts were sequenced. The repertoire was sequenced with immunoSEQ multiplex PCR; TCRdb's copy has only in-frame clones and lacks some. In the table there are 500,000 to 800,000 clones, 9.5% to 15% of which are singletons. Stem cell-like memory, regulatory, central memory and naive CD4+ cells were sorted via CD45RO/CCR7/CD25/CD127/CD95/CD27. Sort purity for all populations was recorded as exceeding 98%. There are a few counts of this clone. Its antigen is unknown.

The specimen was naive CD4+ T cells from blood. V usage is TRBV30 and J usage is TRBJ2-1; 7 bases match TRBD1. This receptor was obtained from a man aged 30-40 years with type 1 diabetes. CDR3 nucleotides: TGTGCCTGGTTCAAGACAGGGAGACCCTACAATGAGCAGTTCTTC. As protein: CAWFKTGRPYNEQFF.